These 22 T cell receptor beta chains originate from one sample sequenced in a study of T cell responses to AZD1222 COVID-19 vaccine. This table comes from immunoSEQ multiplex PCR, and its TCRdb copy is limited to in-frame clones, with some not included. The sample contains more than 60,000 clones, roughly 80% of which appear only once. This sample comprised peripheral blood, obtained 28 days after the second AZD1222 dose. The receptors shown here come from an adult who received the AZD1222 COVID-19 vaccine.

CDR3 nucleotide sequence: TGTGCCAGCAGTGAATCAGGGACGAATGAGCAGTTCTTC. Amino acid sequence: CASSESGTNEQFF. V usage is TRBV25-1 and J usage is TRBJ2-1; perhaps D is TRBD1 or TRBD2 (5 bases each). The CDR3 contains 13 residues. With 1 base removed from V and 7 bases from J, the gap between germline ends came to 8 bases. Germline CDR1 and CDR2: MGHDK and SYGVNS.

This clone was observed a single time. The chain has TRBV27 and TRBJ2-3; D call uncertain. CDR3 length equals 11 residues. V was pared by 2 bases and J by 8 bases, with 5 bases between. Germline CDR1 is MNHEY and CDR2 is SMNVEV (reference sequence). CDR3 amino acids: CASSLETTQYF. CDR3 nucleotide sequence: TGTGCCAGCAGTTTAGAGACTACGCAGTATTTT.

The chain has TRBV18 and TRBJ2-7; 10 bases line up with TRBD2. The CDR3 runs 15 residues. V lost 6 bases to trimming and J lost 4 bases; unmatched junction nucleotides: 9. The germline gives CDR1 KGHSH, CDR2 LQKENI. CDR3 in DNA: TGTGCCAGCTCCACAGCGGGAGGGCGAAATTACGAGCAGTACTTC. Translating it yields CASSTAGGRNYEQYF.

The table lists this clone with a few counts. The rearrangement links TRBV27 to TRBJ2-1; TRBD1 matches 7 bases. Per germline, CDR1 MNHEY and CDR2 SMNVEV (reference sequence). CDR3 length equals 15 residues. With V trimmed by 6 bases and J by 2 bases, 7 bases remained unmatched. This CDR3 is CASRLGGSAYNEQFF. The CDR3 region has the DNA TGTGCCAGCAGACTAGGGGGCTCGGCCTACAATGAGCAGTTCTTC.

V and J are TRBV7-9 and TRBJ1-6; 9 nucleotides line up with TRBD1. Per germline, CDR1 SEHNR and CDR2 FQNEAQ (reference sequence). V gave up 5 bases and J gave up 9 bases; unmatched junction bases: 5. The length of the CDR3 is 14 residues. The CDR3 bases are TGTGCCAGCAGCCCACAGGGGGCTTTTTCACCCCTCCACTTT. Translation: CASSPQGAFSPLHF. Full variable domain (missing parts from reference TRBV7-9 and TRBJ1-6): DTGVSQNPRHKITKRGQNVTFRCDPISEHNRLYWYRQTLGQGPEFLTYFQNEAQLEKSRLLSDRFSAERPKGSFSTLEIQRTEQGDSAMYLCASSPQGAFSPLHFGNGTRLTVT.

The V call is TRBV9, the J call TRBJ2-3; 11 nucleotides agree with TRBD2. CDR3 length: 16 amino acids. The germline V gene encodes CDR1 SGDLS and CDR2 YYNGEE. V lost 0 bases and J lost 3; bases outside the gene matches: 3. The CDR3 bases are TGTGCCAGCAGCGTAGTAGCGGGAGGGCCTACAGATACGCAGTATTTT. Translation: CASSVVAGGPTDTQYF. Looking up the rest from reference TRBV9 and TRBJ2-3 gives the full variable domain: DSGVTQTPKHLITATGQRVTLRCSPRSGDLSVYWYQQSLDQGLQFLIQYYNGEERAKGNILERFSAQQFPDLHSELNLSSLELGDSALYFCASSVVAGGPTDTQYFGPGTRLTVL.

This clone was seen once. This chain joins TRBV9 and TRBJ1-1; D not resolved. The CDR3 spans 13 residues. CDR1 is SGDLS and CDR2 is YYNGEE in the germline V gene. Trimming removed 7 bases at V and 4 bases at J, with 14 bases between. The CDR3 loop is CASGSGVSTEAFF. CDR3 coding DNA: TGTGCCAGCGGATCTGGGGTAAGCACTGAAGCTTTCTTT.

This sequence joins TRBV5-5 and TRBJ1-1; D possibly corresponds to TRBD1 (5 bases). The ends were cut back, 0 bases at V and 4 bases at J, with 13 bases in the middle. Germline V CDR1 and CDR2: SGHKS, YYEKEE (reference sequence). This CDR3 region has 15 residues. The CDR3 spells CASSLEGQGGTEAFF. CDR3 bases: TGTGCCAGCAGCTTGGAGGGGCAGGGCGGCACTGAAGCTTTCTTT.

This clone showed up just once. In DNA, the CDR3 is TGTGCCAGCAGCCCGGGACTAGTTTTCGGGGCCAACGTCCTGACTTTC. It yields the protein CASSPGLVFGANVLTF. The chain employs TRBV11-2 and TRBJ2-6, with TRBD2 matching over 8 bases. The V gene end was trimmed by 5 bases and the J gene end by 4 bases; junction bases not matched to a gene: 7. Germline V CDR1 and CDR2: SGHAT, FQNNGV. The CDR3 is 16 residues long.

V and J are TRBV5-1 and TRBJ2-1; D gene ambiguous. The V and J ends lost 0 bases and 7 bases respectively, with 2 bases between them. Germline V lookup: CDR1 SGHRS, CDR2 YFSETQ. The CDR3 extends over 11 amino acids. The CDR3 DNA reads TGCGCCAGCAGCTTGGAAAATGAGCAGTTCTTC. Its translation is CASSLENEQFF.

V and J are TRBV11-2 and TRBJ1-6; D is possibly TRBD1 (5 bases). The germline V gene encodes CDR1 SGHAT and CDR2 FQNNGV. The CDR3 sequence is 14 residues long. V lost 2 bases, J lost 10 bases, and 12 bases lay in between. The CDR3 DNA is TGTGCCAGCAGCTTATCTGGGGGAGGGTCACCCCTCCACTTT. It specifies CASSLSGGGSPLHF.

The CDR3 is CAITGDRVADTQYF. CDR3 DNA sequence: TGTGCCATCACCGGGGACAGGGTAGCAGATACGCAGTATTTT. V usage is TRBV10-3 and J usage is TRBJ2-3; 9 bases line up with TRBD1. The J segment lost 4 bases and the V segment lost 7 bases, leaving 6 bases of the junction unmatched. The germline V gene has CDR1 ENHRY and CDR2 SYGVKD. The CDR3 extends over 14 amino acids.

This chain connects TRBV9 to TRBJ2-2; the D is unclear. The V end lost 5 bases, the J end lost 5 bases, and 13 bases lay between the germline ends. Germline CDR1 and CDR2: SGDLS and YYNGEE. This CDR3 contains 14 residues. The CDR3 is CASRNGPTTGELFF. Here the CDR3 DNA reads TGTGCCAGCAGAAACGGACCGACAACCGGGGAGCTGTTTTTT.

CDR3 coding DNA: TGTGCCAGCATCTCTCCCGTCGATGAAAAACTGTTTTTT. Protein product: CASISPVDEKLFF. This chain uses TRBV28 with TRBJ1-4, with unresolved D. The germline V gene encodes CDR1 MDHEN and CDR2 SYDVKM. Trimming shortened V by 7 bases and J by 6 bases, and 12 bases separated the two germline ends. CDR3 length equals 13 residues.

The chain recombines TRBV5-1 with TRBJ2-2; D unclear. Germline V gives CDR1 SGHRS, CDR2 YFSETQ. The CDR3 consists of 14 residues. Deletions cut 0 bases from V and 1 base from J, with 4 bases between. CDR3 in DNA: TGCGCCAGCAGCTTGGAGGTGAACACCGGGGAGCTGTTTTTT. Translated, it gives CASSLEVNTGELFF.

V gene TRBV7-8 combines with J gene TRBJ1-1; no clear D gene. CDR1 SGHVS and CDR2 FQNEAQ come from the germline V gene. Trimming removed 4 bases at V and 4 bases at J, with 25 bases between. This CDR3 contains 18 residues. The CDR3 nucleotides are TGTGCCAGCAGCTCAACCCCCTGGTCGCGTCAAGGTGTCACTGAAGCTTTCTTT. Amino acids: CASSSTPWSRQGVTEAFF.

This clone has only one observation. V is TRBV19 and J is TRBJ1-1, with D perhaps matching TRBD1 (5 bases). The CDR3 totals 15 residues. The V gene lost 7 bases and the J gene lost 7 bases, with 22 bases spanning the gap. Germline V gene data show CDR1 as LNHDA and CDR2 as SQIVND (reference sequence). The CDR3 DNA reads TGTGCCAGTAAGGGAACCCTAGGACAATCTGGTGAAGCTTTCTTT. It codes for CASKGTLGQSGEAFF.

The V gene is TRBV7-3, the J gene TRBJ1-1; no clear D gene. This CDR3 has 13 amino acids. Germline V CDR1 and CDR2: SGHTA, FQGTGA. Deletions cut 3 bases from V and 1 base from J, with 6 bases between. The CDR3 loop is CASSFTTNTEAFF. The CDR3 nucleotides read TGTGCCAGCAGCTTCACAACGAACACTGAAGCTTTCTTT.

The gene calls are TRBV28 and TRBJ1-2, with D perhaps TRBD1 (6 bases). The CDR3 consists of 15 residues. V dropped 6 bases and J dropped 4 bases, with 18 bases sitting between them. Per the germline V gene, CDR1 is MDHEN and CDR2 is SYDVKM. For the CDR3, the DNA is TGTGCCAGCAGCCCGGGGGGCGGCGAGGTCTATGGCTACACCTTC. This gives the protein CASSPGGGEVYGYTF.

The rearrangement joins TRBV7-9 to TRBJ1-1; D might be TRBD1 (5 bases). Germline CDR1 SEHNR, CDR2 FQNEAQ (reference sequence). The CDR3 has 15 residues. Between the trimmed V and J ends, which lost 1 base and 1 base, there was a span of 10 bases. CDR3 sequence (DNA): TGTGCCAGCAGCTTAGGGGGGACCTCGAACACTGAAGCTTTCTTT. Protein: CASSLGGTSNTEAFF.

This clone appeared once. This rearrangement joins TRBV7-2 to TRBJ2-7; D is undetermined. The CDR3 is 12 amino acids. The V gene's germline CDR1 is SGHTA and CDR2 FQGNSA. Trimming cost V 8 bases and J 0 bases, with 8 bases left between them. DNA of the CDR3: TGTGCCAGCGGGAAGGTCTCCTACGAGCAGTACTTC. It codes for CASGKVSYEQYF.

V is TRBV5-5 and J is TRBJ2-7; D not resolved. V lost 5 bases and J lost 4, with 10 bases in between. CDR3 size: 12 residues. CDR1 is SGHKS and CDR2 is YYEKEE in the germline V gene (reference sequence). The chain's CDR3 is CASSPVGYEQYF. The CDR3 DNA follows: TGTGCCAGCAGTCCGGTCGGATACGAGCAGTACTTC.